The 20 T cell receptor beta chains below were found in one sample sequenced in a study of blood T cell repertoires in COVID-19. The assay was immunoSEQ multiplex PCR, and TCRdb's table has in-frame clones only and misses some. The data contain approximately 84,000 clones, roughly nine tenths of them singletons. Sequencing used peripheral blood. Receptors were obtained from a human donor with active COVID-19. The donor label of this sample is uncertain.

The chain combines TRBV12-3 or TRBV12-4 with TRBJ1-5, with D hard to call. The V gene lost 7 bases and the J gene lost 2 bases, with 6 bases spanning the gap. The CDR3 has 12 residues. The CDR3 spells CASNFGNQPQHF. The CDR3 DNA reads as TGTGCCAGCAACTTTGGCAATCAGCCCCAGCATTTT.

The chain carries TRBV6-2 or TRBV6-3 and TRBJ2-1, with 8 bases fitting TRBD2. The junction had 13 bases not matched to a gene; V was cut back by 4 bases and J by 2 bases. The germline V gene encodes CDR1 MNHEY and CDR2 SVGEGT. This CDR3 spans 18 amino acids. The CDR3 DNA follows: TGTGCCAGCAGTTCACCCTTAGCGGGGACCCCGACCTACAATGAGCAGTTCTTC. This codes for CASSSPLAGTPTYNEQFF.

This chain joins TRBV29-1 and TRBJ1-5; TRBD1 aligns across 7 bases. Germline V gives CDR1 SQVTM, CDR2 ANQGSEA. The V and J ends lost 4 bases and 5 bases, in that order; junction bases with no gene match: 5. This CDR3 is 13 amino acids long. In nucleotides, the CDR3 is TGCAGCGTTGCTCCAGGGGGGCATCAGCCCCAGCATTTT. It specifies CSVAPGGHQPQHF.

The V and J genes are TRBV7-8 and TRBJ2-7; 7 bases fit TRBD1. This CDR3 is built from 12 residues. The germline V gene encodes CDR1 SGHVS and CDR2 FQNEAQ. The trim removed 5 bases at V and 7 bases at J, leaving 5 bases unmatched. The CDR3 loop reads CASSRDRDEQYF. The CDR3 coding sequence is TGTGCCAGCAGCAGAGACAGGGATGAGCAGTACTTC.

This chain links TRBV5-1 with TRBJ2-5; D ambiguous. This CDR3 is built from 15 residues. V dropped 1 base and J dropped 4 bases, with 14 bases sitting between them. Germline V gene lookup returns CDR1 SGHRS and CDR2 YFSETQ. In nucleotides, the CDR3 is TGCGCCAGCAGCTTGCGAGCAGGTCCTGGAGAGACCCAGTACTTC. Translated, it gives CASSLRAGPGETQYF. The variable domain in full, with the rest retrieved from reference TRBV5-1 and TRBJ2-5, is KAGVTQTPRYLIKTRGQQVTLSCSPISGHRSVSWYQQTPGQGLQFLFEYFSETQRNKGNFPGRFSGRQFSNSRSEMNVSTLELGDSALYLCASSLRAGPGETQYFGPGTRLLVL.

The chain links TRBV6-6 to TRBJ1-1, with a weak D call TRBD1 (5 bases). The CDR3 is 16 amino acids. V dropped 0 bases and J dropped 0 bases, with 11 bases sitting between them. Germline-derived CDR1 and CDR2 are MNHNY and SVGAGI (reference sequence). Written as DNA, the CDR3 is TGTGCCAGCAGTTACTCTTCCGGGGGACTGAACACTGAAGCTTTCTTT. Translation gives CASSYSSGGLNTEAFF.

The V gene is TRBV7-2, the J gene TRBJ2-5, with 9 bases fitting TRBD1. The CDR3 is made up of 14 amino acids. Germline assignment: CDR1 SGHTA and CDR2 FQGNSA. Trimming cost V 1 base and J 5 bases; bases outside gene matches: 2. The chain's CDR3 is CASSLDRGLETQYF. CDR3 DNA sequence: TGTGCCAGCAGCTTAGACAGGGGGCTCGAGACCCAGTACTTC. Combining the CDR3 with reference TRBV7-2 and TRBJ2-5 gives the whole variable domain GAGVSQSPSNKVTEKGKDVELRCDPISGHTALYWYRQSLGQGLEFLIYFQGNSAPDKSGLPSDRFSAERTGGSVSTLTIQRTQQEDSAVYLCASSLDRGLETQYFGPGTRLLVL.

The CDR3 bases are TGTGCCAGCAGAACCCTACAGGGGGCCACAGATACGCAGTATTTT. It yields the protein CASRTLQGATDTQYF. The chain links TRBV2 to TRBJ2-3; the match to TRBD1 covers 9 bases. The CDR3 extends over 15 amino acids. CDR1 SNHLY and CDR2 FYNNEI come from the germline V gene. The ends lost 6 bases at V and 2 bases at J; junction bases unmatched: 6.

This clone was seen only once. The rearrangement links TRBV7-6 to TRBJ2-7; no firm D call. This CDR3 comprises 12 residues. The V end was cut by 5 bases, the J end by 6 bases, with 11 bases between. The germline CDR1 and CDR2 sequences are SGHVS and FNYEAQ. In DNA, the CDR3 is TGTGCCAGCAGCGTTACCGCGTTCGAGCAGTACTTC. This translates into CASSVTAFEQYF.

The J gene is TRBJ2-5, the V gene TRBV12-3 or TRBV12-4, with D unresolved. V gave up 5 bases and J gave up 7 bases, with 14 bases separating them. CDR3 size: 13 residues. CDR3 in DNA: TGTGCCAGCAGTCCCGCCATTGCAGGGACCCAGTACTTC. This encodes CASSPAIAGTQYF.

The chain recombines TRBV14 with TRBJ2-2, with D possibly matching TRBD1 (5 bases). The ends were cut back, 4 bases at V and 5 bases at J, with 20 bases in the middle. CDR3 length equals 17 residues. CDR1 is SGHDN, CDR2 FVKESK, per germline. The DNA of the CDR3 is TGTGCCAGCAGCCCCGCCCTCTTTGGGGCAATTACCGGGGAGCTGTTTTTT. It specifies CASSPALFGAITGELFF.

The chain couples TRBV5-1 to TRBJ2-3; TRBD2 matches at 11 bases. Germline-derived CDR1 and CDR2 are SGHRS and YFSETQ. Unmatched junction bases numbered 8, after V lost 1 base and J lost 1 base. There are 18 residues in the CDR3. This CDR3 is CASSLRPSGGTGTDTQYF. CDR3 nucleotide sequence: TGCGCCAGCAGCTTGAGGCCTAGCGGGGGGACAGGCACAGATACGCAGTATTTT.

There are a few counts of this clone. The V call is TRBV19, the J call TRBJ2-3, with 9 bases aligning to TRBD2. The J segment lost 2 bases and the V segment lost 7 bases, leaving 10 bases of the junction unmatched. This CDR3 is 16 amino acids long. Germline V gene lookup returns CDR1 LNHDA and CDR2 SQIVND (reference sequence). In DNA, the CDR3 is TGTGCCAGTACCCTACATACTAGCGGGCCCACAGATACGCAGTATTTT. It translates to CASTLHTSGPTDTQYF.

Only one count was recorded for this clone. The chain couples TRBV27 to TRBJ2-3, with 15 bases lining up with TRBD2. The V segment lost 1 base and the J segment 1 base; nucleotides outside the gene matches: 6. Germline CDR1 MNHEY, CDR2 SMNVEV (reference sequence). The CDR3 runs 19 residues. Here the CDR3 reads CASSLYGTSGGPRTDTQYF. In nucleotides, the CDR3 is TGTGCCAGCAGTTTATATGGGACTAGCGGGGGGCCCCGCACAGATACGCAGTATTTT.

The chain is built from TRBV4-3 and TRBJ2-4; perhaps TRBD1 as D (6 bases). The CDR3 covers 12 residues. Germline CDR1 and CDR2: LGHNA and YSLEER. V shed 4 bases and J shed 5 bases, with 6 bases lying between them. DNA for the CDR3: TGCGCCAGCAGCCCAGGGGAAAACATTCAGTACTTC. This sequence encodes CASSPGENIQYF.

The J gene is TRBJ1-2, the V gene TRBV19, with TRBD1 identical over 8 bases. The CDR3 length is 15 residues. Germline loops: CDR1 LNHDA, CDR2 SQIVND (reference sequence). Trimming at V came to 7 bases and at J to 4 bases, leaving 11 bases not matched to a gene. The CDR3 region is CASNPGQEPFYGYTF. Here the CDR3 DNA reads TGTGCCAGTAATCCGGGACAGGAACCCTTCTATGGCTACACCTTC.

This clone was counted a single time. The genes are TRBV7-2 and TRBJ1-3; no definite D call. CDR1 and CDR2 (germline): SGHTA, FQGNSA. V was trimmed by 0 bases and J by 4 bases, leaving 10 bases between them. The CDR3 totals 15 residues. CDR3 sequence: CASSLAPGSGNTIYF. The DNA for the CDR3 is TGTGCCAGCAGCTTAGCGCCGGGATCCGGAAACACCATATATTTT.

The genes are TRBV19 and TRBJ2-7, with TRBD1 matching 9 bases. V shed 3 bases, J shed 3 bases, and the junction held 12 bases outside the gene matches. This CDR3 contains 17 residues. The germline CDR1 and CDR2 sequences are LNHDA and SQIVND (reference sequence). The CDR3 DNA reads as TGTGCCAGTAGTATCGCCGTTCCGGGACAGGGACACTACGAGCAGTACTTC. This sequence encodes CASSIAVPGQGHYEQYF.

This clone was seen just once. The DNA for the CDR3 is TGTGCCAGCAGTTACGAAATGGGTAGGGGGAACACCATATATTTT. Its translation is CASSYEMGRGNTIYF. The V and J genes are TRBV6-6 and TRBJ1-3; TRBD1 might be the D (6 bases). Trimming took 2 bases from V and 7 from J, leaving 15 bases between them. Germline V gives CDR1 MNHNY, CDR2 SVGAGI (reference sequence). The CDR3 has 15 amino acids.

This chain joins TRBV27 and TRBJ1-5; possibly TRBD1 for D (6 bases). There are 14 residues in the CDR3. CDR1 is MNHEY and CDR2 is SMNVEV in the germline V gene (reference sequence). V lost 5 bases and J 7 bases, leaving 15 bases between the germline ends. CDR3 residues: CASSLTVQGQPQHF. The CDR3 nucleotides read TGTGCCAGCAGTCTTACAGTCCAGGGGCAGCCCCAGCATTTT.